The 22 T cell receptor beta chains below all came from one sample that was sequenced in a study of shared clonotypes between healthy human individuals. Measured with immunoSEQ multiplex PCR; TCRdb has only the in-frame clones, and not every one. The profile shows about 2 million clones, roughly 95% of them singletons. Naive CD8 cells were CD45RO-negative, positively selected for CCR7, excluding terminally differentiated effector memory CD45RA+ cells. Material for sequencing was naive CD8+ T cells sorted from blood. The source is a man aged 18 to 29 in good health.

This sequence joins TRBV6-1 and TRBJ2-7; possibly TRBD1 or TRBD2 for D (5 bases each). The ends were cut back, 6 bases at V and 3 bases at J, with 15 bases in the middle. Germline V lookup: CDR1 MNHNS, CDR2 SASEGT. The CDR3 is 14 residues long. The CDR3: CASRPGPGGYEQYF. As DNA, the CDR3 is TGTGCCAGCAGACCGGGACCTGGGGGCTACGAGCAGTACTTC.

This clone showed up just once. CDR3 region: CASSQEYSGGSPLHF. The CDR3 nucleotides read TGTGCCAGCAGCCAAGAGTATTCGGGTGGATCACCCCTCCACTTT. J is TRBJ1-6 and V is TRBV14; D gene uncertain. Trimming took off 0 bases at V and 10 bases at J, with 13 bases between the two ends. The length of the CDR3 is 15 residues. Germline V gene lookup returns CDR1 SGHDN and CDR2 FVKESK.

The chain links TRBV5-1 to TRBJ1-3; unclear D gene. The CDR3 is 12 amino acids. V lost 0 bases and J 9 bases, leaving 7 bases between the germline ends. Germline-derived CDR1 and CDR2 are SGHRS and YFSETQ. CDR3 coding DNA: TGCGCCAGCAGCTTGGAAGGTGCCACCATATATTTT. This translates into CASSLEGATIYF.

The J gene is TRBJ2-5, the V gene TRBV7-9, with a weak D call TRBD1 (5 bases). Germline CDR1 is SEHNR and CDR2 is FQNEAQ (reference sequence). Trimming left V 3 bases short and J 2 bases short, with 10 bases between. CDR3 length: 14 amino acids. The CDR3 spells CASSFSTAQETQYF. For the CDR3, the DNA is TGTGCCAGCAGCTTCTCGACAGCACAAGAGACCCAGTACTTC.

This clone was seen a single time. The genes are TRBV29-1 and TRBJ2-3; tentatively, D is TRBD1 (5 bases). V gave up 2 bases and J gave up 1 base, with 10 bases separating them. The CDR3 covers 14 residues. CDR1 and CDR2 (germline): SQVTM, ANQGSEA. The CDR3 loop is CSVERGTGTDTQYF. The CDR3 nucleotides read TGCAGCGTTGAAAGGGGCACCGGCACAGATACGCAGTATTTT.

The chain is built from TRBV9 and TRBJ2-2, with D maybe TRBD1 (6 bases). The V gene lost 3 bases and the J gene lost 3 bases, with 12 bases spanning the gap. CDR1 and CDR2 from the germline V gene are SGDLS and YYNGEE. This CDR3 is 15 amino acids long. The chain's CDR3 is CASSAQGTHTGELFF. Written as DNA, the CDR3 is TGTGCCAGCAGCGCCCAGGGGACCCACACCGGGGAGCTGTTTTTT.

J is TRBJ1-4 and V is TRBV6-6; tentative D call: TRBD1 (6 bases). The CDR3 is made up of 14 amino acids. Germline assignment: CDR1 MNHNY and CDR2 SVGAGI (reference sequence). V lost 4 bases to trimming and J lost 4 bases, with 10 bases between them. The CDR3 is CASSSGTSNEKLFF. In DNA form, the CDR3 reads TGTGCCAGCAGTTCCGGGACAAGTAATGAAAAACTGTTTTTT.

The gene calls are TRBV29-1 and TRBJ2-3; 10 nucleotides align to TRBD2. This CDR3 has 15 residues. J gave up 4 bases and V 3 bases, and 7 bases lay outside the gene matches. CDR1 and CDR2 from the germline V gene are SQVTM and ANQGSEA. Here the CDR3 reads CSVEETSGGADTQYF. Here the CDR3 DNA reads TGCAGCGTTGAGGAGACAAGCGGGGGGGCAGATACGCAGTATTTT.

The chain joins TRBV5-1 to TRBJ2-5, with 8 bases matching TRBD2. The V gene end was trimmed by 2 bases and the J gene end by 5 bases; junction bases not matched to a gene: 11. CDR1 SGHRS and CDR2 YFSETQ come from the germline V gene. This CDR3 is built from 16 residues. DNA of the CDR3: TGCGCCAGCAGCTTACCTTTGGCGGGGGGTGTTGAGACCCAGTACTTC. Residues: CASSLPLAGGVETQYF. The full variable domain, rest sourced from reference TRBV5-1 and TRBJ2-5, is KAGVTQTPRYLIKTRGQQVTLSCSPISGHRSVSWYQQTPGQGLQFLFEYFSETQRNKGNFPGRFSGRQFSNSRSEMNVSTLELGDSALYLCASSLPLAGGVETQYFGPGTRLLVL.

V is TRBV19 and J is TRBJ2-5, with D unclear. The germline V and J ends were trimmed by 1 base and 5 bases, with 14 bases remaining between them. Germline assignment: CDR1 LNHDA and CDR2 SQIVND (reference sequence). The CDR3 is made up of 15 amino acids. Here the CDR3 DNA reads TGTGCCAGTAGTATAGTTATAAGATCACCGGAGACCCAGTACTTC. Its translation is CASSIVIRSPETQYF.

The V and J genes are TRBV28 and TRBJ1-4; D perhaps matches TRBD1 (5 bases). V lost 4 bases and J lost 12, with 24 bases in between. The germline V gene encodes CDR1 MDHEN and CDR2 SYDVKM. This CDR3 contains 16 residues. CDR3 residues: CASSYAPGLGAWELFF. In nucleotides, the CDR3 is TGTGCCAGCAGTTATGCCCCAGGGCTAGGGGCCTGGGAACTGTTTTTT.

A word on this clone: At one end the junction does not follow the germline gene, possibly because of a read error. V usage is TRBV29-1 and J usage is TRBJ1-4, with 10 bases fitting TRBD1. There are 14 residues in the CDR3. Per germline, CDR1 SQVTM and CDR2 ANQGSEA. CDR3 amino acids: CSVEDRGPDEKLFF. The CDR3 DNA reads TGCAGCGTAGAAGACAGGGGGCCGGATGAAAAACTGTTTTTT. Full variable domain (outside the CDR3, taken from reference TRBV29-1 and TRBJ1-4): SAVISQKPSRDICQRGTSLTIQCQVDSQVTMMFWYRQQPGQSLTLIATANQGSEATYESGFVIDKFPISRPNLTFSTLTVSNMSPEDSSIYLCSVEDRGPDEKLFFGSGTQLSVL.

The chain is built from TRBV9 and TRBJ1-1, with D uncertain. Trimming stripped 2 bases from V and 3 bases from J, with 11 bases between. The CDR3 runs to 14 residues. Germline V gene lookup returns CDR1 SGDLS and CDR2 YYNGEE. The chain's CDR3 is CASSVRTDHTEAFF. The DNA for the CDR3 is TGTGCCAGCAGCGTTAGGACGGATCACACTGAAGCTTTCTTT.

The rearrangement links TRBV19 to TRBJ1-1; a possible D gene is TRBD1 (5 bases). The CDR3 loop spans 19 amino acids. V shed 5 bases and J shed 8 bases, with 33 bases lying between them. CDR1 is LNHDA, CDR2 SQIVND, per germline (reference sequence). Written as DNA, the CDR3 is TGTGCCAGTAGTGCGAGCCTCCCCGACAGTTATTACCGTGAGGGCGAAGCTTTCTTT. Translating gives CASSASLPDSYYREGEAFF.

The sample holds one count of this clone. This rearrangement joins TRBV5-1 to TRBJ1-1; D call uncertain. Deletions cut 0 bases from V and 1 base from J, with 7 bases between. Germline V CDR1 and CDR2: SGHRS, YFSETQ. CDR3 length: 14 residues. The CDR3, as DNA: TGCGCCAGCAGCTTGGCGTCGGGGAACACTGAAGCTTTCTTT. It is translated as CASSLASGNTEAFF.

The rearrangement uses TRBV2 and TRBJ1-1; D remains ambiguous. Trimming took off 2 bases at V and 3 bases at J, with 7 bases between the two ends. This CDR3 is 13 amino acids long. Germline assignment: CDR1 SNHLY and CDR2 FYNNEI. The CDR3 bases are TGTGCCAGCAGTGAAACCTCCTACACTGAAGCTTTCTTT. It codes for CASSETSYTEAFF.

The chain uses TRBV28 and TRBJ2-3; the D is unclear. CDR1 and CDR2 (germline): MDHEN, SYDVKM. V lost 3 bases to trimming and J lost 8 bases, with 6 bases between them. This CDR3 has 11 amino acids. For the CDR3, the DNA is TGTGCCAGCAGTTTTACTGGTACGCAGTATTTT. As protein: CASSFTGTQYF. The complete variable domain, with remaining parts taken from reference TRBV28 and TRBJ2-3, reads DVKVTQSSRYLVKRTGEKVFLECVQDMDHENMFWYRQDPGLGLRLIYFSYDVKMKEKGDIPEGYSVSREKKERFSLILESASTNQTSMYLCASSFTGTQYFGPGTRLTVL.

The J gene is TRBJ1-2, the V gene TRBV28, with TRBD1 identical over 7 bases. Losses at the gene ends were 6 bases for V and 4 bases for J; bases not matched to a gene: 5. CDR1 and CDR2 from the germline V gene are MDHEN and SYDVKM. The CDR3 spans 13 residues. DNA of the CDR3: TGTGCCAGCAGGGAGACAGGGTTCTATGGCTACACCTTC. Its translation is CASRETGFYGYTF.

The rearrangement links TRBV7-6 to TRBJ2-1; 9 bases line up with TRBD2. The CDR3 totals 17 residues. Germline CDR1 and CDR2: SGHVS and FNYEAQ. V was clipped by 5 bases and J by 5 bases; unmatched bases: 13. The CDR3 DNA reads as TGTGCCAGCAGCCCCGAAGAGAGACTAGCGGAAGACAATGAGCAGTTCTTC. Translation gives CASSPEERLAEDNEQFF. Drawing the rest from reference TRBV7-6 and TRBJ2-1, the complete variable domain is GAGVSQSPRYKVTKRGQDVALRCDPISGHVSLYWYRQALGQGPEFLTYFNYEAQQDKSGLPNDRFSAERPEGSISTLTIQRTEQRDSAMYRCASSPEERLAEDNEQFFGPGTRLTVL.

With regard to this clone: The sample carries other DNA sequences with the same CDR3. The gene calls are TRBV20-1 and TRBJ2-7; no reliable D call. The CDR3 consists of 11 residues. CDR1 and CDR2 from the germline V gene are DFQATT and SNEGSKA (reference sequence). Deletions cut 5 bases from V and 4 bases from J, with 9 bases between. CDR3 loop: CSAPDGYEQYF. The CDR3 DNA sequence: TGCAGTGCTCCGGACGGATACGAGCAGTACTTC.

V and J are TRBV4-1 and TRBJ1-6; TRBD1 matches at 7 bases. With V trimmed by 2 bases and J by 3 bases, 10 bases remained unmatched. Germline CDR1 reads MGHRA; CDR2 reads YSYEKL. The CDR3 covers 18 residues. CDR3 amino acids: CASSQNTGAGLYNSPLHF. Here the CDR3 DNA reads TGCGCCAGCAGCCAAAATACAGGGGCCGGCCTCTATAATTCACCCCTCCACTTT.

Turning to this clone: Other DNA sequences in the same sample also yield this CDR3. The gene calls are TRBV10-3 and TRBJ1-1; 7 nucleotides line up with TRBD1. CDR1 is ENHRY and CDR2 is SYGVKD in the germline V gene. CDR3 length equals 14 residues. V was clipped by 4 bases and J by 3 bases; unmatched bases: 5. CDR3: CAISGGQGDTEAFF. The CDR3 bases are TGTGCCATCAGTGGAGGGCAGGGGGACACTGAAGCTTTCTTT.